Below, 29 T cell receptor beta chains from the same sample are listed, as sequenced in a study of blood T cell repertoires in COVID-19. Only in-frame clones appear in the TCRdb table, and some are missing; sequencing was by immunoSEQ multiplex PCR. The data hold approximately 270,000 clones, with roughly 90% observed a single time. The sample was PBMCs or T cells enriched from blood (not recorded which). The receptor source for this set is a woman in her sixties who had recovered from COVID-19.

The CDR3 nucleotides are TGCGCCAGCAGCCAAAGGGACACTGGAAACACCATATATTTT. Translation gives CASSQRDTGNTIYF. The V gene is TRBV4-1, the J gene TRBJ1-3; possibly TRBD1 for D (6 bases). CDR3 length: 14 residues. Germline V gene data show CDR1 as MGHRA and CDR2 as YSYEKL. V gave up 2 bases and J gave up 2 bases, with 7 bases separating them.

The chain combines TRBV7-6 with TRBJ2-7, with a weak D call TRBD2 (6 bases). This CDR3 region has 13 residues. Germline V gene lookup returns CDR1 SGHVS and CDR2 FNYEAQ. Trimming took off 7 bases at V and 2 bases at J, with 12 bases between the two ends. The CDR3 DNA is TGTGCCAGCACGGCGGGGTCCACCTACGAGCAGTACTTC. This codes for CASTAGSTYEQYF.

This clone was found once. The CDR3 is CASRASLPDTQYF. In DNA, the CDR3 is TGCGCCAGCAGGGCTAGCCTCCCAGATACGCAGTATTTT. The chain uses TRBV5-1 and TRBJ2-3, with TRBD2 as a possible D gene (5 bases). V lost 5 bases and J 4 bases, leaving 11 bases between the germline ends. CDR3 length: 13 residues. Germline V lookup: CDR1 SGHRS, CDR2 YFSETQ.

This chain links TRBV10-3 with TRBJ1-1; D call uncertain. Trimming shortened V by 0 bases and J by 1 base, and 9 bases separated the two germline ends. The CDR3 covers 15 residues. The germline V gene has CDR1 ENHRY and CDR2 SYGVKD. In DNA, the CDR3 is TGTGCCATCAGTGAGTCTGGCGGTCCGAACACTGAAGCTTTCTTT. It specifies CAISESGGPNTEAFF.

This clone was seen a single time. The chain uses TRBV16 and TRBJ2-1, with 7 bases aligning to TRBD1. Trimming cost V 0 bases and J 5 bases; bases outside gene matches: 7. Germline lookup yields CDR1 KGHSY and CDR2 FQNENV. The CDR3 contains 16 residues. DNA of the CDR3: TGTGCCAGCAGCCAATCTTTGCGACAGGGAAACAATGAGCAGTTCTTC. It codes for CASSQSLRQGNNEQFF.

This sequence joins TRBV5-1 and TRBJ1-2; 8 bases fit TRBD1. J was trimmed by 3 bases and V by 3 bases; bases with no gene match: 7. This CDR3 has 15 residues. Germline CDR1 reads SGHRS; CDR2 reads YFSETQ. The CDR3 loop reads CASSSQGQADYGYTF. For the CDR3, the DNA is TGCGCCAGCAGCTCCCAGGGACAGGCGGACTATGGCTACACCTTC.

Comments on this clone: Distinct nucleotide sequences in the sample also encode this CDR3. The rearrangement links TRBV19 to TRBJ2-7; TRBD2 is a possible D gene (5 bases). The germline CDR1 and CDR2 sequences are LNHDA and SQIVND (reference sequence). V was trimmed by 6 bases and J by 0 bases, leaving 9 bases between them. The CDR3 extends over 13 amino acids. The CDR3 DNA sequence: TGTGCCAGTAGCACGGGAACCTCCTACGAGCAGTACTTC. Translation gives CASSTGTSYEQYF.

The gene calls are TRBV15 and TRBJ1-4, with TRBD1 identical over 8 bases. The CDR3 consists of 15 residues. Trimming removed 3 bases from V and 4 bases from J; junction bases left unmatched: 4. Germline CDR1 is LNHNV and CDR2 is YYDKDF (reference sequence). This chain's CDR3 is CATSRDRVLNEKLFF. CDR3 coding DNA: TGTGCCACCAGCAGGGACAGGGTGCTTAATGAAAAACTGTTTTTT. The full variable domain, in which reference TRBV15 and TRBJ1-4 provide the parts outside the CDR3, is DAMVIQNPRYQVTQFGKPVTLSCSQTLNHNVMYWYQQKSSQAPKLLFHYYDKDFNNEADTPDNFQSRRPNTSFCFLDIRSPGLGDTAMYLCATSRDRVLNEKLFFGSGTQLSVL.

The CDR3 DNA sequence: TGTGCCAGCAGCCCATGGGGGGGAGCCGGGGAGCTGTTTTTT. It translates to CASSPWGGAGELFF. This chain links TRBV11-3 with TRBJ2-2, with 7 positions matching TRBD2. The germline gives CDR1 SGHNT, CDR2 YENEEA. V shed 5 bases, J shed 6 bases, and the junction held 6 bases outside the gene matches. The CDR3 length is 14 residues.

This clone occurred once. This rearrangement joins TRBV7-9 to TRBJ1-2; 8 nucleotides align to TRBD1. The ends lost 5 bases at V and 4 bases at J; junction bases unmatched: 12. Germline values: CDR1 SEHNR, CDR2 FQNEAQ (reference sequence). The CDR3 covers 16 residues. This CDR3 reads CASSPTDRVISYGYTF. CDR3 coding DNA: TGTGCCAGCAGCCCGACGGACAGGGTAATTTCCTATGGCTACACCTTC.

The V and J genes are TRBV18 and TRBJ1-4, with D possibly TRBD1 on 6 matching bases. Per germline, CDR1 KGHSH and CDR2 LQKENI. Trimming took 0 bases from V and 4 from J, leaving 9 bases between them. This CDR3 has 15 amino acids. The CDR3 bases are TGTGCCAGCTCACCACCGGGGGCCCGTAATGAAAAACTGTTTTTT. It codes for CASSPPGARNEKLFF.

The V and J genes are TRBV6-5 and TRBJ1-5, with D hard to call. Deletions cut 6 bases from V and 1 base from J, with 13 bases between. CDR1 and CDR2 from the germline V gene are MNHEY and SVGAGI. The CDR3 totals 15 residues. CDR3 residues: CASSPGFRSNQPQHF. In nucleotides, the CDR3 is TGTGCCAGCAGCCCGGGGTTTCGAAGCAATCAGCCCCAGCATTTT.

The genes are TRBV5-1 and TRBJ2-7, with 7 bases matching TRBD2. CDR1 SGHRS and CDR2 YFSETQ come from the germline V gene. V lost 3 bases and J lost 1; bases outside the gene matches: 1. This CDR3 is 13 amino acids long. CDR3: CASSSSGSYEQYF. Written as DNA, the CDR3 is TGCGCCAGCAGCTCTAGCGGATCCTACGAGCAGTACTTC. Full variable domain (missing parts from reference TRBV5-1 and TRBJ2-7): KAGVTQTPRYLIKTRGQQVTLSCSPISGHRSVSWYQQTPGQGLQFLFEYFSETQRNKGNFPGRFSGRQFSNSRSEMNVSTLELGDSALYLCASSSSGSYEQYFGPGTRLTVT.

The rearrangement links TRBV11-3 to TRBJ2-2; D is uncertain. Trimming pared 5 bases from V and 3 bases from J, leaving 4 bases between. The CDR3 has 12 residues. The germline V gene encodes CDR1 SGHNT and CDR2 YENEEA. The CDR3 nucleotides are TGTGCCAGCAGCCCAGACACCGGGGAGCTGTTTTTT. This sequence encodes CASSPDTGELFF.

This sequence joins TRBV9 and TRBJ1-5; D remains ambiguous. The germline V gene has CDR1 SGDLS and CDR2 YYNGEE. The CDR3 runs to 15 residues. The V end lost 0 bases, the J end lost 6 bases, and 13 bases lay between the germline ends. The CDR3 protein is CASSVGWREGQPQHF. The CDR3 nucleotides are TGTGCCAGCAGCGTAGGTTGGAGGGAAGGTCAGCCCCAGCATTTT.

The chain uses TRBV28 and TRBJ1-2; D gene uncertain. CDR1 is MDHEN and CDR2 is SYDVKM in the germline V gene. V shed 7 bases and J shed 6 bases, with 15 bases lying between them. This CDR3 comprises 13 residues. In nucleotides, the CDR3 is TGTGCCAGCACCCTCCGGAGCATAGATGGCTACACCTTC. Its protein product is CASTLRSIDGYTF.

CDR3 amino acids: CASSHRVSYNSPLHF. The CDR3 coding sequence is TGTGCCAGCAGTCACAGGGTATCCTATAATTCACCCCTCCACTTT. The V call is TRBV5-8, the J call TRBJ1-6; TRBD1 is a possible D gene (6 bases). The CDR3 runs to 15 residues. V gave up 5 bases and J gave up 1 base, with 10 bases separating them. CDR1 SGHTS and CDR2 YDEGEE come from the germline V gene. Looking up the rest from reference TRBV5-8 and TRBJ1-6 gives the full variable domain: EAGVTQSPTHLIKTRGQQATLRCSPISGHTSVYWYQQALGLGLQFLLWYDEGEERNRGNFPPRFSGRQFPNYSSELNVNALELEDSALYLCASSHRVSYNSPLHFGNGTRLTVT.

This rearrangement joins TRBV5-1 to TRBJ1-1; the D is unclear. Germline V gene lookup returns CDR1 SGHRS and CDR2 YFSETQ. V was shortened by 1 base and J by 1 base, with 8 bases between the two germline ends. The length of the CDR3 is 14 residues. CDR3 region: CASSLFSGNTEAFF. The CDR3 DNA reads TGCGCCAGCAGCTTGTTTTCGGGGAACACTGAAGCTTTCTTT.

V gene TRBV27 combines with J gene TRBJ1-2; maybe TRBD1 (5 bases). The CDR3 covers 14 residues. V was pared by 6 bases and J by 4 bases, with 15 bases between. From germline, CDR1 is MNHEY and CDR2 SMNVEV (reference sequence). The CDR3 here is CASSPPGGFYGYTF. DNA for the CDR3: TGTGCCAGCAGCCCTCCCGGGGGATTCTATGGCTACACCTTC.

The V gene is TRBV9, the J gene TRBJ2-2, with D hard to call. The CDR3 runs 11 residues. Germline V gene sequence: CDR1 SGDLS, CDR2 YYNGEE. V lost 3 bases and J 7 bases, leaving 4 bases between the germline ends. The CDR3 spells CASSAGGELFF. The CDR3 DNA follows: TGTGCCAGCAGCGCCGGCGGGGAGCTGTTTTTT.

This clone was detected once. The V and J genes are TRBV5-5 and TRBJ1-5; no clear D. The CDR3 runs 14 residues. Germline loops: CDR1 SGHKS, CDR2 YYEKEE (reference sequence). V was trimmed by 0 bases and J by 0 bases, leaving 4 bases between them. The CDR3 here is CASSLVSSNQPQHF. The CDR3 nucleotides read TGTGCCAGCAGCTTGGTCTCTAGCAATCAGCCCCAGCATTTT.

V is TRBV7-9 and J is TRBJ1-2; 8 bases are shared with TRBD1. The junction had 7 bases not matched to a gene; V was cut back by 5 bases and J by 8 bases. Per germline, CDR1 SEHNR and CDR2 FQNEAQ (reference sequence). This CDR3 is built from 13 residues. This CDR3 is CASSVPPGGGYTF. The CDR3 coding sequence is TGTGCCAGCAGCGTACCCCCAGGGGGCGGCTACACCTTC.

The rearrangement joins TRBV24-1 to TRBJ2-1, with 10 nucleotides matching TRBD2. The CDR3 extends over 17 amino acids. Germline trimming cut 4 bases from V and 2 bases from J; bases unmatched to any gene: 7. Germline CDR1 is KGHDR and CDR2 is SFDVKD. CDR3 loop: CATSEKSGRGPYNEQFF. DNA for the CDR3: TGTGCCACCAGTGAAAAAAGCGGGAGGGGCCCCTACAATGAGCAGTTCTTC.

The chain links TRBV18 to TRBJ1-2; 10 nucleotides line up with TRBD1. The CDR3 loop spans 16 amino acids. The trim removed 3 bases at V and 2 bases at J, leaving 6 bases unmatched. Germline CDR1 reads KGHSH; CDR2 reads LQKENI. This CDR3 is CASSPNSDRGNYGYTF. The CDR3 DNA is TGTGCCAGCTCACCTAATTCGGACAGGGGGAACTATGGCTACACCTTC.

Comment on this clone: The conserved closing phenylalanine or tryptophan is absent in this CDR3, likely reflecting a read error. The DNA is omitted, as the CDR3 cannot be located on it reliably, and the CDR3 follows TCRdb's listing. The chain employs TRBV19 and TRBJ2-3; the table's D call of TRBD1 was not tested on the DNA. Both ends counted, the CDR3 spans 8 residues. In germline, CDR1 is LNHDA, CDR2 SQIVND (reference sequence). The CDR3 reads CARRGLRG.

The CDR3 loop is CASNRDGLSYEQYF. The DNA of the CDR3 is TGTGCCAGCAACCGGGACGGACTATCCTACGAGCAGTACTTC. The chain links TRBV5-4 to TRBJ2-7, with D perhaps TRBD2 (6 bases). The CDR3 has 14 amino acids. Trimming stripped 6 bases from V and 1 base from J, with 14 bases between. The germline V gene encodes CDR1 SGHNT and CDR2 YYREEE (reference sequence).

This sequence joins TRBV20-1 and TRBJ1-6; D is perhaps TRBD1 (5 bases). Germline CDR1 and CDR2: DFQATT and SNEGSKA (reference sequence). V was cut by 3 bases and J by 7 bases, with 19 bases left in between. CDR3 length equals 16 residues. The DNA for the CDR3 is TGCAGTGCTAGTTCTCGGGCAGGGCGATACAATTCACCCCTCCACTTT. This gives the protein CSASSRAGRYNSPLHF.

J is TRBJ1-1 and V is TRBV19; maybe TRBD1 (5 bases). The length of the CDR3 is 14 residues. V was cut by 5 bases and J by 2 bases, with 12 bases left in between. Germline CDR1 LNHDA, CDR2 SQIVND (reference sequence). CDR3 amino acids: CASSDLGGNTEAFF. In nucleotides, the CDR3 is TGTGCCAGTAGTGACCTGGGGGGAAACACTGAAGCTTTCTTT.

This clone is a singleton in its sample. The rearrangement uses TRBV11-2 and TRBJ2-5; TRBD1 aligns across 9 bases. Germline V gene data show CDR1 as SGHAT and CDR2 as FQNNGV. The CDR3 contains 15 residues. V dropped 1 base and J dropped 4; count of bases not matched to a gene: 4. The CDR3 DNA reads as TGTGCCAGCAGCTTAGGCACAGGGGGCTCAGAGACCCAGTACTTC. Protein sequence: CASSLGTGGSETQYF.